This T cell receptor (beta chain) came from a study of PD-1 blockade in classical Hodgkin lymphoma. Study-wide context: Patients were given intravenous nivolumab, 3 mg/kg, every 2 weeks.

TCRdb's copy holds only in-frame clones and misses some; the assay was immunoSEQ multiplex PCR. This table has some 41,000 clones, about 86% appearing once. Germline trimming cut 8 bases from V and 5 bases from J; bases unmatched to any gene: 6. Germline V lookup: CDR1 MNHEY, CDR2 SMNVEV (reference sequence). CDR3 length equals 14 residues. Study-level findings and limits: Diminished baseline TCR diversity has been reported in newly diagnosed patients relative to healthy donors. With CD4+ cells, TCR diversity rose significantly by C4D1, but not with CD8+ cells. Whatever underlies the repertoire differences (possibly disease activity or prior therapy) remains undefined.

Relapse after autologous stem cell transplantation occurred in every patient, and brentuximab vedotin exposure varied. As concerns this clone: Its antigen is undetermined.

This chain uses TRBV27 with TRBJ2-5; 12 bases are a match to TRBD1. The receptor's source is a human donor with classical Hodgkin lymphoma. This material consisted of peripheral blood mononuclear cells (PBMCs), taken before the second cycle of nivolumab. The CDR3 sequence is CASGDRGRRETQYF. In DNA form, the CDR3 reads TGTGCCAGCGGGGACAGGGGGCGGAGGGAGACCCAGTACTTC.